This T cell receptor beta chain appears in the sequencing data of a study of T cell repertoires in cytomegalovirus infection. Overall study: Matching HLA type and CMV infection were both indicated by public TCR beta signatures.

TCRdb reprocessed the reads with MiXCR, giving one entry per CDR3 protein. This table holds nearly 450,000 distinct CDR3 sequences, approximately 30% found once. Study results and caveats: What dominated the ex vivo response were HLA-C-restricted CMV-specific TCR beta clonotypes. There were carriers of CMV plus the relevant HLA, and cumulative public TCR beta family frequency identified them.

The CDR3 covers 16 residues. Germline values: CDR1 SGHVS, CDR2 FQNEAQ. V was cut by 0 bases and J by 0 bases, with 6 bases left in between. Points on this clonotype: Its antigen is unknown.

The sample taken for sequencing was PBMCs. This receptor was taken from a human donor in good health (CMV status not recorded). Some clones in this sample may be carry-over from other donors' samples. The chain combines TRBV7-8 with TRBJ1-6, with D hard to call. CDR3 residues: CASSLAISSYNSPLHF. CDR3 nucleotide sequence: TGTGCCAGCAGCTTAGCGATTAGCTCCTATAATTCACCCCTCCACTTT.